This TCR beta chain was sequenced for a study of blood T cell repertoires in COVID-19. With 5 bases removed from V and 8 bases from J, the gap between germline ends came to 9 bases. The germline CDR1 and CDR2 sequences are SGHTA and FQGTGA. The CDR3 is 12 amino acids. Authors' processing steps: Amplified reference gene primers provided the basis for estimating nucleated cell counts. The data were produced by immunoSEQ multiplex PCR, yet TCRdb's version contains in-frame clones alone and is incomplete. V, J and clone size were drawn from that table, and D and trimming were deduced from the DNA. In the table there are 130,000 to 150,000 clones, over 80% of which are singletons.

This TCR was sampled from a man between 60 and 75 years old who had recovered from COVID-19. The source material was PBMCs or T cells enriched from blood (not recorded which). The chain combines TRBV7-3 with TRBJ2-2; D is unresolved. CDR3 coding DNA: TGTGCCAGCAGCCAAGCTTCTGGGGAGCTGTTTTTT. Its protein product is CASSQASGELFF.